This T cell receptor beta chain was found in a study of response to subunit inactivated influenza vaccine. Germline V gene lookup returns CDR1 KGHDR and CDR2 SFDVKD. V gave up 9 bases and J gave up 7 bases; unmatched junction bases: 10. The CDR3 sequence is 14 residues long. This clonotype was seen a handful of times. TCRdb reprocessed the RT-PCR reads with MiXCR, giving one entry per CDR3 protein. The sample lists 550,000 to 650,000 distinct CDR3 sequences, roughly 10% occurring once. Here the sequenced sample was PBMCs from blood, taken on the day of vaccination. This sequence was found in a man between 50 and 59 years old who received an inactivated influenza vaccine. The chain combines TRBV24-1 with TRBJ2-1; the match to TRBD1 covers 8 bases. Here the CDR3 DNA reads TGTGCCACCGGAGGGAGGACAGGGAAGAATGAGCAGTTCTTC. It encodes CATGGRTGKNEQFF.